The T cell receptor beta chain described here comes from a study of graft-versus-host responses after intestinal transplantation. Whole-study context: Anti-thymocyte globulin induction preceded 2 to 4 years of tacrolimus and steroid maintenance in all recipients. Study results and caveats: Early HvG declines after transplant were associated with peak circulating GvH clone levels. Some GvH clones were seen earlier in gut or blood, suggesting intestinal origin.

A word on this clone: Its antigen is not known.

The repertoire was sequenced with immunoSEQ multiplex PCR; TCRdb's copy has only in-frame clones and lacks some. The table has about 85,000 clones, under 95% seen once; the top ten hold 7% to 8.5%. The CDR3 has 18 amino acids. The chain uses TRBV21-1 and TRBJ1-5; TRBD1 is taken as the D call from the table, unchecked against the DNA. TRBV21-1 is a documented pseudogene. Sample: unstimulated CD8+ T cells sorted from spleen or lymph node cells, taken before transplant. This sequence originates from a human donor who was the organ donor for an intestinal transplant. The CDR3 protein is CASSTSRDRTDSNQPQHF. The CDR3, as DNA: TGTGCCAGCAGCACCTCGAGGGACAGGACAGATAGCAATCAGCCCCAGCATTTT.